The 14 T cell receptor beta chains below come from one sample, sequenced in a study of metastatic and nonmetastatic thyroid tumors. TCRdb re-called the PCR reads through MiXCR. Among about 27,000 clones listed, approximately 13% were seen once. Every patient underwent thyroid surgery untreated. The sequencing sample was made of blood. These receptors were taken from a female donor with papillary thyroid cancer or a benign thyroid nodule (not recorded which). Some clones in this sample may be carry-over from other donors' samples.

Details on this clone: A much larger clonotype is one base distant, so this may be a read error. The V call is TRBV18, the J call TRBJ2-3, with 7 positions matching TRBD1. Germline loops: CDR1 KGHSH, CDR2 LQKENI. This CDR3 is built from 14 residues. CDR3 in DNA: TGTGCCTGCTCACCGGGACAGAGCACAGATACGCAGTATTTT. Translation gives CACSPGQSTDTQYF.

This clone was recorded at least ten times. This chain links TRBV28 with TRBJ2-5; D possibly corresponds to TRBD1 (6 bases). This CDR3 region has 13 residues. Per germline, CDR1 MDHEN and CDR2 SYDVKM. The V and J ends lost 5 bases and 5 bases respectively, with 12 bases between them. The CDR3: CASSRRQVETQYF. DNA of the CDR3: TGTGCCAGCAGTCGACGACAGGTGGAGACCCAGTACTTC.

This clone has at least ten counts. The chain uses TRBV9 and TRBJ1-1, with D possibly matching TRBD1 (5 bases). The CDR3 covers 15 residues. V was pared by 4 bases and J by 6 bases, with 19 bases between. Germline assignment: CDR1 SGDLS and CDR2 YYNGEE. The CDR3 spells CASSPTGGTRAEAFF. CDR3 DNA: TGTGCCAGCAGCCCAACGGGGGGAACCCGCGCTGAAGCTTTCTTT.

By share of the sample, this clone is medium-sized. The chain links TRBV5-1 to TRBJ2-3; 8 bases fit TRBD1. CDR1 and CDR2 (germline): SGHRS, YFSETQ. The CDR3 is 16 residues long. V lost 4 bases to trimming and J lost 2 bases; unmatched junction nucleotides: 9. The CDR3 reads CASSRGTGLTTDTQYF. Written as DNA, the CDR3 is TGCGCCAGCAGCCGCGGGACAGGTCTTACCACAGATACGCAGTATTTT.

This clone has a count of ten or more. The V gene is TRBV11-3, the J gene TRBJ2-1; D is possibly TRBD1 (6 bases). CDR1 and CDR2 from the germline V gene are SGHNT and YENEEA. V dropped 5 bases and J dropped 8 bases, with 10 bases sitting between them. This CDR3 has 12 amino acids. For the CDR3, the DNA is TGTGCCAGCAGCGCGCAGGGGCATGAGCAGTTCTTC. It translates to CASSAQGHEQFF.

The genes are TRBV10-3 and TRBJ2-6; D is perhaps TRBD2 (5 bases). This CDR3 has 14 residues. Germline V gene sequence: CDR1 ENHRY, CDR2 SYGVKD. With 6 bases removed from V and 6 bases from J, the gap between germline ends came to 12 bases. The CDR3 sequence: CAIRGRELANVLTF. CDR3 DNA sequence: TGTGCCATCAGGGGAAGGGAGTTGGCCAACGTCCTGACTTTC.

This clone was seen many times. The chain couples TRBV28 to TRBJ1-1; D remains unclear. Germline V gene lookup returns CDR1 MDHEN and CDR2 SYDVKM. The CDR3 is 14 residues long. V lost 10 bases and J lost 1, with 16 bases in between. CDR3 in DNA: TGTGCCACCAACCCCCCCGGGGAGAACACTGAAGCTTTCTTT. Translation gives CATNPPGENTEAFF. The whole variable domain, filled in from reference TRBV28 and TRBJ1-1, reads DVKVTQSSRYLVKRTGEKVFLECVQDMDHENMFWYRQDPGLGLRLIYFSYDVKMKEKGDIPEGYSVSREKKERFSLILESASTNQTSMYLCATNPPGENTEAFFGQGTRLTVV.

The rearrangement joins TRBV11-3 to TRBJ2-1; 14 bases fit TRBD2. In germline, CDR1 is SGHNT, CDR2 YENEEA. The V gene end was trimmed by 1 base and the J gene end by 3 bases; junction bases not matched to a gene: 8. The CDR3 loop spans 19 amino acids. The CDR3 is CASSLVVGLAGADYNEQFF. The CDR3 DNA reads as TGTGCCAGCAGCTTAGTTGTGGGACTAGCGGGGGCGGACTACAATGAGCAGTTCTTC. Based on the CDR3 plus reference TRBV11-3 and TRBJ2-1, the full variable domain is EAGVVQSPRYKIIEKKQPVAFWCNPISGHNTLYWYLQNLGQGPELLIRYENEEAVDDSQLPKDRFSAERLKGVDSTLKIQPAELGDSAVYLCASSLVVGLAGADYNEQFFGPGTRLTVL.

There are many counts of this clone. This chain links TRBV10-3 with TRBJ2-1; TRBD1 is a possible D gene (5 bases). CDR3 length: 13 residues. V lost 10 bases to trimming and J lost 4 bases, with 14 bases between them. Germline CDR1 reads ENHRY; CDR2 reads SYGVKD. The chain's CDR3 is CANKQETYNEQFF. The CDR3 DNA follows: TGTGCCAACAAACAGGAGACTTACAATGAGCAGTTCTTC.

This clone was seen ten or more times. The chain employs TRBV6-6 and TRBJ1-5; the D gene is possibly TRBD1 (5 bases). This CDR3 region has 18 residues. Trimming stripped 4 bases from V and 2 bases from J, with 21 bases between. Germline values: CDR1 MNHNY, CDR2 SVGAGI (reference sequence). In nucleotides, the CDR3 is TGTGCCAGCAGTTTTCGGGGCGTAGGTGGCTTTGGCAATCAGCCCCAGCATTTT. Protein sequence: CASSFRGVGGFGNQPQHF.

Notes on this clone: The junction shows a germline mismatch at one end, possibly a read error. The V gene is TRBV7-3, the J gene TRBJ2-2; D gene ambiguous. The CDR3 loop spans 16 amino acids. From germline, CDR1 is SGHTA and CDR2 FQGTGA. CDR3 in DNA: TGTGTCAGCAGCCGCACAGCTGGAGTCCTTCCTGGGGAGCTGTTTTTT. As protein: CVSSRTAGVLPGELFF.

The CDR3 bases are TGTGCCAGCAGTGACCCCCTAGGGACTAGCGGGGGTTCCCACAATGAGCAGTTCTTC. It translates to CASSDPLGTSGGSHNEQFF. This chain joins TRBV6-4 and TRBJ2-1, with 14 bases that match TRBD2. This CDR3 is built from 19 residues. The germline gives CDR1 MRHNA, CDR2 SNTAGT. V lost 2 bases to trimming and J lost 5 bases; unmatched junction nucleotides: 11.

There are many counts of this clone. V is TRBV10-3 and J is TRBJ2-3; a possible D gene is TRBD2 (5 bases). The germline CDR1 and CDR2 sequences are ENHRY and SYGVKD. This CDR3 spans 15 amino acids. Trimming stripped 3 bases from V and 5 bases from J, with 15 bases between. CDR3 nucleotides: TGTGCCATCAGTGACGGGGAGAGCAGGAGAGATACGCAGTATTTT. This gives the protein CAISDGESRRDTQYF.

This clone was counted many times. The rearrangement joins TRBV9 to TRBJ2-1, with 7 bases matching TRBD2. The J segment lost 5 bases and the V segment lost 4 bases, leaving 9 bases of the junction unmatched. The CDR3 runs to 15 residues. Germline assignment: CDR1 SGDLS and CDR2 YYNGEE. In DNA, the CDR3 is TGTGCCAGCAGCCCTCTTAGGGAGGGAAACAATGAGCAGTTCTTC. The encoded protein is CASSPLREGNNEQFF.